This TCR beta chain was observed in a study of blood T cells in healthy people across ages. Across the study: Per two T cells, about one barcoded beta molecule was captured through template switching. Overall study results and limits: In these data, TCR beta diversity tracked strongly with naive T cell percentage.

The CDR3 contains 17 residues. Germline V lookup: CDR1 SGHTA, CDR2 FQGNSA. V was pared by 2 bases and J by 1 base, with 9 bases of the junction left unmatched. In the case of this clonotype: Its specificity is not known.

Alongside a J-beta primer mix, a sample-barcoded 5' primer served in a second PCR lasting about 7 to 12 cycles. From each sample, at least 2.5 million paired-end reads containing CDR3 were obtained. Via MiXCR, TCRdb re-called the 5' RACE reads, giving one row per CDR3 protein. The sample contains about 800,000 distinct CDR3 sequences, around 25% of which appear only once. This same sample was also taken into another study, of T cells of mothers and their children. That source reports: Maternal samples each gave over 9 million TCR beta CDR3 reads, and child samples a few million each.

This sequence joins TRBV7-2 and TRBJ2-3; 7 nucleotides line up with TRBD2. The sequence derives from a boy younger than 18 in good health. Sequences were obtained from blood. The CDR3 DNA sequence: TGTGCCAGCAGCTTAAGAGGTGGGGGAGGGGGCACAGATACGCAGTATTTT. Its protein product is CASSLRGGGGGTDTQYF.